These 15 T cell receptor beta chains were all obtained from the same sample, sequenced in a study of a mutant IDH1 vaccine in newly diagnosed glioma. Sequenced by immunoSEQ multiplex PCR; TCRdb stores in-frame clones only, minus some. The repertoire holds roughly 56,000 clones, roughly 75% seen once, with 5.3% in the top ten. Time point given: week 47, end of study. What each vaccine dose contained was 300 ug of mutant IDH1 20-mer peptide, accompanied by topical imiquimod. Their target antigens are unknown. Sample: PBMCs, taken from a glioma patient whose treatment included an IDH1 peptide vaccine. All receptors derive from a man over 45 with glioma.

This chain connects TRBV29-1 to TRBJ1-2; the D is unclear. Germline CDR1 reads SQVTM; CDR2 reads ANQGSEA. The V and J ends lost 5 bases and 8 bases respectively, with 15 bases between them. The CDR3 consists of 12 residues. The CDR3 is CSVTPSTGGYTF. CDR3 in DNA: TGCAGCGTTACACCCTCCACGGGAGGCTACACCTTC.

The chain employs TRBV6-6 and TRBJ2-1; 8 bases map to TRBD1. J lost 15 bases, V lost 2 bases, and 6 bases had no gene match. The CDR3 is made up of 12 amino acids. Germline V CDR1 and CDR2: MNHNY, SVGAGI (reference sequence). In DNA, the CDR3 is TGTGCCAGCAGTTACCTGGGGACAGGAGTGTTCTTC. Translated, it gives CASSYLGTGVFF.

Only a few counts were recorded for this clone. The CDR3 coding sequence is TGTGCCTGGACCCGGACAGGTGGCAATCAGCCCCAGCATTTT. Its protein is CAWTRTGGNQPQHF. The rearrangement links TRBV30 to TRBJ1-5; 7 nucleotides align to TRBD1. The CDR3 loop spans 14 amino acids. V lost 4 bases and J lost 2; bases outside the gene matches: 5. CDR1 and CDR2 (germline): GTSNPN, SVGIG (reference sequence).

The CDR3 sequence: CASSSGTGGGWYEQYF. In DNA, the CDR3 is TGTGCCAGCAGCTCCGGGACAGGGGGCGGATGGTACGAGCAGTACTTC. V usage is TRBV5-6 and J usage is TRBJ2-7, with 12 bases lining up with TRBD1. V was pared by 3 bases and J by 4 bases, with 8 bases of the junction left unmatched. Per germline, CDR1 SGHDT and CDR2 YYEEEE. The CDR3 is 16 residues long.

V is TRBV7-2 and J is TRBJ1-5; TRBD1 matches 8 bases. The CDR3 contains 14 residues. Germline CDR1 and CDR2: SGHTA and FQGNSA. V lost 1 base to trimming and J lost 6 bases; unmatched junction nucleotides: 2. The CDR3 here is CASSLGDRTQPQHF. DNA of the CDR3: TGTGCCAGCAGCTTAGGGGACAGGACTCAGCCCCAGCATTTT.

V is TRBV6-1 and J is TRBJ2-7; D may be TRBD1 (6 bases). The CDR3 loop spans 15 amino acids. Germline CDR1 MNHNS, CDR2 SASEGT. Trimming pared 2 bases from V and 3 bases from J, leaving 14 bases between. The CDR3 loop is CASSELAGANYEQYF. CDR3 nucleotide sequence: TGTGCCAGCAGTGAACTAGCAGGGGCGAACTACGAGCAGTACTTC.

V usage is TRBV19 and J usage is TRBJ2-7; D unclear. The CDR3 is 12 residues long. V was clipped by 3 bases and J by 5 bases, with 8 bases between them. The V gene's germline CDR1 is LNHDA and CDR2 SQIVND (reference sequence). CDR3 nucleotide sequence: TGTGCCAGTAGTATTTCGGCAGACGAGCAGTACTTC. Encoded protein: CASSISADEQYF.

The chain recombines TRBV10-2 with TRBJ2-7; a possible D gene is TRBD1 (6 bases). Trimming took 6 bases from V and 3 from J, leaving 12 bases between them. CDR1 and CDR2 (germline): WSHSY, SAAADI. The CDR3 extends over 13 amino acids. The CDR3 reads CASRTAGVYEQYF. For the CDR3, the DNA is TGCGCCAGCAGAACGGCAGGGGTCTACGAGCAGTACTTC.

CDR3 region: CASSPQRDTQYF. CDR3 sequence (DNA): TGTGCCAGCAGCCCTCAACGAGATACGCAGTATTTT. The chain is built from TRBV14 and TRBJ2-3, with D unclear. The CDR3 extends over 12 amino acids. The V end was cut by 4 bases, the J end by 5 bases, with 7 bases between. Germline CDR1 and CDR2: SGHDN and FVKESK.

The chain carries TRBV6-6 and TRBJ2-3; D is possibly TRBD1 (8 bases). This CDR3 is built from 16 residues. CDR1 and CDR2 from the germline V gene are MNHNY and SVGAGI (reference sequence). V was cut by 5 bases and J by 4 bases, with 19 bases left in between. Written as DNA, the CDR3 is TGTGCCAGCAGTAACGGACAGGGAGGGCTATCAGATACGCAGTATTTT. It specifies CASSNGQGGLSDTQYF.

The chain is built from TRBV5-4 and TRBJ2-5; TRBD2 agrees at 7 bases. The J call may be faulty, since TRBJ2-7 better matches the DNA end. The CDR3 spans 14 residues. Germline assignment: CDR1 SGHNT and CDR2 YYREEE (reference sequence). The CDR3 loop reads CASSRTGRGDEQYF. The DNA of the CDR3 is TGTGCCAGCAGTCGAACAGGTCGGGGGGACGAGCAGTACTTC.

This sequence joins TRBV28 and TRBJ1-5; D ambiguous. V lost 5 bases, J lost 0 bases, and 14 bases lay in between. The CDR3 contains 16 residues. Germline lookup yields CDR1 MDHEN and CDR2 SYDVKM. The CDR3 protein is CASSGRQTLSNQPQHF. The DNA for the CDR3 is TGTGCCAGCAGTGGTCGTCAGACTCTTAGCAATCAGCCCCAGCATTTT.

The chain is built from TRBV5-1 and TRBJ2-7, with D possibly matching TRBD1 (6 bases). The CDR3 is 13 amino acids. CDR1 and CDR2 from the germline V gene are SGHRS and YFSETQ. V dropped 2 bases and J dropped 5 bases, with 11 bases sitting between them. The CDR3 loop is CASSFQGLDEQYF. Here the CDR3 DNA reads TGCGCCAGCAGCTTTCAGGGGTTAGACGAGCAGTACTTC. Full variable domain (missing parts from reference TRBV5-1 and TRBJ2-7): KAGVTQTPRYLIKTRGQQVTLSCSPISGHRSVSWYQQTPGQGLQFLFEYFSETQRNKGNFPGRFSGRQFSNSRSEMNVSTLELGDSALYLCASSFQGLDEQYFGPGTRLTVT.

A single count supports this clone. CDR3 nucleotides: TGTGCCACCCTAGGGACAGTGAACACTGAAGCTTTCTTT. Protein sequence: CATLGTVNTEAFF. The J gene is TRBJ1-1, the V gene TRBV6-1; TRBD1 agrees at 7 bases. In germline, CDR1 is MNHNS, CDR2 SASEGT. The CDR3 runs 13 residues. The V gene end was trimmed by 10 bases and the J gene end by 0 bases; junction bases not matched to a gene: 5.

The chain combines TRBV5-1 with TRBJ1-2, with 7 bases that match TRBD1. Trimming took 1 base from V and 3 from J; bases not matched to a gene: 9. The CDR3 length is 16 residues. Per germline, CDR1 SGHRS and CDR2 YFSETQ. This chain's CDR3 is CASSLLVGQDYYGYTF. DNA of the CDR3: TGCGCCAGCAGCTTGCTAGTTGGACAGGACTACTATGGCTACACCTTC.